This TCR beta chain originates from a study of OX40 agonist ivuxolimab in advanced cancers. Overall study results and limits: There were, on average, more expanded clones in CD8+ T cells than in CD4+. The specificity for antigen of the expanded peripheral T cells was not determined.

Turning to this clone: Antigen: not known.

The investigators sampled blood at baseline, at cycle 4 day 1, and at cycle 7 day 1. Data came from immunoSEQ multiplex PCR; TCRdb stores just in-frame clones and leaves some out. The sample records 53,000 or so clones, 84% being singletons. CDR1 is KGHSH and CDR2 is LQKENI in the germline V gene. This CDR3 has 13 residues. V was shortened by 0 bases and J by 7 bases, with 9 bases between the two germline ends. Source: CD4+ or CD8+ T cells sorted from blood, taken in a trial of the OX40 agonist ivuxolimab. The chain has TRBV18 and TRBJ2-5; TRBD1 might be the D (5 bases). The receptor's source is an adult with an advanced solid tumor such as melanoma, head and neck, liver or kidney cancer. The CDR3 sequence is CASSPPAGATQYF. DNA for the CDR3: TGTGCCAGCTCACCACCGGCTGGGGCGACCCAGTACTTC.